This passage covers 30 T cell receptor beta chains from one sample sequenced in a study of monozygotic twins with inflammatory bowel disease. For each CDR3 protein, TCRdb gives one entry from its re-call of the 5' RACE reads, without DNA. This sample lists more than 300,000 distinct CDR3 sequences; its ten largest clones have 5% to 6%. Sequencing used blood. The receptors here all came from a human donor with ulcerative colitis or Crohn's disease, or a healthy co-twin of an affected twin (not recorded which).

The chain links TRBV6-2 or TRBV6-3 to TRBJ2-1. CDR3 length: 11 amino acids. Germline V gene data show CDR1 as MNHEY and CDR2 as SVGEGT. The CDR3 protein is CAGANGHEQFF.

This chain connects TRBV18 to TRBJ1-2. The CDR3 length is 17 residues. Germline V gene data show CDR1 as KGHSH and CDR2 as LQKENI. Here the CDR3 reads CASSPGGQRYPNYGYTF.

The rearrangement links TRBV12-3 or TRBV12-4 to TRBJ1-4. The CDR3 covers 15 residues. This CDR3 reads CASSLSAASNEKLFF.

The chain links TRBV7-2 to TRBJ2-7; TCRdb calls TRBD1, which cannot be checked without DNA. The CDR3 has 13 amino acids. The germline CDR1 and CDR2 sequences are SGHTA and FQGNSA. CDR3 loop: CASSSRGRHEQYF.

The rearrangement joins TRBV11-1 to TRBJ2-1; the D call of TRBD2 rests on TCRdb alone, since no DNA is present to check it. Germline V gene data show CDR1 as SGHAT and CDR2 as FQDESV (reference sequence). The CDR3 is 18 amino acids. The CDR3 here is CASSLVALGTKNPNEQFF.

The chain has TRBV20-1 and TRBJ2-5; as DNA is missing, the TRBD2 call by TCRdb cannot be tested. Germline-derived CDR1 and CDR2 are DFQATT and SNEGSKA (reference sequence). The CDR3 is 14 residues long. CDR3 loop: CSAISGGSGETQYF.

The CDR3 region is CATQDRGHSTDTQYF. The V call is TRBV6-1, the J call TRBJ2-3; the TCRdb call, TRBD1, lacks DNA for checking. This CDR3 has 15 amino acids. Germline loops: CDR1 MNHNS, CDR2 SASEGT.

The J gene is TRBJ2-7, the V gene TRBV11-2. Germline assignment: CDR1 SGHAT and CDR2 FQNNGV. The length of the CDR3 is 15 residues. The chain's CDR3 is CASSIAGGSSYEQYF.

The CDR3 reads CASSLAKADTQYF. The genes are TRBV7-2 and TRBJ2-3. The length of the CDR3 is 13 residues. Germline CDR1 reads SGHTA; CDR2 reads FQGNSA.

This sequence joins TRBV5-6 and TRBJ2-1; TCRdb's D call, TRBD1, is unchecked because there is no DNA. The CDR3 is made up of 14 amino acids. CDR1 and CDR2 (germline): SGHDT, YYEEEE. The CDR3 loop reads CASSFRYRDYEQFF.

The J gene is TRBJ2-5, the V gene TRBV7-2; TCRdb designates TRBD2, a call that cannot be tested without DNA. Germline V gene data show CDR1 as SGHTA and CDR2 as FQGNSA. The length of the CDR3 is 16 residues. This chain's CDR3 is CASSLERLGLRETQYF.

V gene TRBV7-2 combines with J gene TRBJ1-2. The CDR3 sequence is 13 residues long. From germline, CDR1 is SGHTA and CDR2 FQGNSA. This CDR3 is CASSQQVNYGYTF.

The V call is TRBV30, the J call TRBJ1-2; absent DNA, TCRdb's TRBD1 call cannot be checked. This CDR3 spans 12 amino acids. Germline V lookup: CDR1 GTSNPN, CDR2 SVGIG (reference sequence). This CDR3 reads CAWSVQGGGYTF.

V and J are TRBV20-1 and TRBJ2-5; the D gene TCRdb calls, TRBD2, cannot be checked with no DNA. Germline V gene lookup returns CDR1 DFQATT and CDR2 SNEGSKA (reference sequence). CDR3 length: 14 amino acids. CDR3 region: CSASNSGRLETQYF.

The chain couples TRBV10-2 to TRBJ2-1; the TRBD1 assignment by TCRdb is unverifiable without DNA. Germline CDR1 is WSHSY and CDR2 is SAAADI. This CDR3 region has 16 residues. This CDR3 is CASAQIRGTGYNEQFF.

The rearrangement uses TRBV24-1 and TRBJ2-3; absent DNA, TCRdb's TRBD2 call cannot be checked. The germline V gene encodes CDR1 KGHDR and CDR2 SFDVKD. This CDR3 is 17 amino acids long. CDR3 sequence: CATSDPKRGARTDTQYF.

This chain joins TRBV27 and TRBJ2-3. Germline values: CDR1 MNHEY, CDR2 SMNVEV (reference sequence). This CDR3 has 14 amino acids. Here the CDR3 reads CASSLSRTTDTQYF.

This chain connects TRBV4-1 to TRBJ2-3; the D call of TRBD1 rests on TCRdb alone, since no DNA is present to check it. CDR1 and CDR2 (germline): MGHRA, YSYEKL. This CDR3 has 15 amino acids. CDR3 protein: CASSQENRAIDTQYF.

The V and J genes are TRBV20-1 and TRBJ2-6. This CDR3 is built from 17 residues. The V gene's germline CDR1 is DFQATT and CDR2 SNEGSKA (reference sequence). The CDR3 loop reads CSARDWTDYSGANVLTF.

The gene calls are TRBV19 and TRBJ2-5; the D call of TRBD2 rests on TCRdb alone, since no DNA is present to check it. Germline-derived CDR1 and CDR2 are LNHDA and SQIVND (reference sequence). CDR3 length equals 16 residues. The CDR3 sequence is CASSRASGRLTETQYF.

This chain uses TRBV25-1 with TRBJ2-1; the TCRdb D gene call, TRBD2, has no DNA to confirm it. Germline V gene lookup returns CDR1 MGHDK and CDR2 SYGVNS. This CDR3 is built from 19 residues. The CDR3: CASSEWTSGGSSSYNEQFF.

The chain combines TRBV12-3 or TRBV12-4 with TRBJ1-1. The CDR3 contains 14 residues. The CDR3 sequence is CASSPRTGNSEAFF.

The chain has TRBV6-1 and TRBJ1-2; TCRdb proposes TRBD1, but this gene call is untestable without DNA. Germline CDR1 MNHNS, CDR2 SASEGT. This CDR3 is 15 amino acids long. The CDR3 protein is CASSHPGEIDYGYTF.

This sequence joins TRBV5-1 and TRBJ1-2; TCRdb gives TRBD1 as the D gene, but with no DNA this cannot be confirmed. CDR1 is SGHRS, CDR2 YFSETQ, per germline. The CDR3 extends over 14 amino acids. This CDR3 is CASNLAGTGNGYTF.

The chain joins TRBV7-7 to TRBJ2-2; TCRdb's D call, TRBD1, is unchecked because there is no DNA. This CDR3 spans 13 amino acids. CDR1 and CDR2 from the germline V gene are SSHAT and FNYEAQ (reference sequence). CDR3 sequence: CASSVGGSGELFF.

The chain employs TRBV19 and TRBJ2-3; TCRdb selects TRBD1, and the lack of DNA leaves this call unchecked. The CDR3 consists of 14 residues. The V gene's germline CDR1 is LNHDA and CDR2 SQIVND (reference sequence). This chain's CDR3 is CASSPDSRADTQYF.

The chain recombines TRBV9 with TRBJ1-6. Germline-derived CDR1 and CDR2 are SGDLS and YYNGEE. The CDR3 is made up of 16 amino acids. The CDR3 sequence is CASSPRGDNNNSPLHF.

This chain uses TRBV3-1 with TRBJ2-6; TCRdb reports TRBD1, a call that lacks DNA to check it against. The length of the CDR3 is 18 residues. From germline, CDR1 is LGHDT and CDR2 YNNKEL (reference sequence). This CDR3 reads CASSRGQTPVSGANVLTF.

The rearrangement joins TRBV21-1 to TRBJ2-7; lacking DNA, the TRBD1 call made by TCRdb goes unchecked. TRBV21-1 constitutes a pseudogene. The CDR3 is made up of 16 amino acids. This CDR3 reads CASSNKAGTGTYEQYF.

J is TRBJ2-7 and V is TRBV20-1; without DNA, the TCRdb call of TRBD1 cannot be checked. This CDR3 has 12 residues. CDR1 and CDR2 (germline): DFQATT, SNEGSKA (reference sequence). The CDR3 region is CSARARGYEQYF.